This TCR beta chain was sequenced in a study of early T cells in non-severe SARS-CoV-2 infection. Overall study: Sequencing input comprised bulk RNA from unsorted whole blood; chain pairing was not available. Study-wide results and limits: VDJdb-based annotation leaned toward anti-spike CD8 responses and missed private and CD4 specificities.

To note about this clonotype: Its matching antigen is unknown.

Germline V lookup: CDR1 MDHEN, CDR2 SYDVKM. V lost 3 bases, J lost 4 bases, and 9 bases lay in between. The CDR3 consists of 14 residues. Unique molecular identifiers (one per individual cDNA molecule) were attached. MiXCR, applied by TCRdb to the 5' RACE reads, yields one record per CDR3 protein. The repertoire includes about 22,000 distinct CDR3 sequences, 4% to 5.5% of them detected once, and around 21% sits in the top ten. The V call is TRBV28, the J call TRBJ1-4; D perhaps matches TRBD1 (5 bases). This clonotype originated in an adult who was a healthcare worker with PCR-confirmed SARS-CoV-2 infection or an uninfected control (not recorded which). The source material was whole blood. CDR3 coding DNA: TGTGCCAGCAGTTTCACCAGGGTTAATGAAAAACTGTTTTTT. Amino acid sequence: CASSFTRVNEKLFF.